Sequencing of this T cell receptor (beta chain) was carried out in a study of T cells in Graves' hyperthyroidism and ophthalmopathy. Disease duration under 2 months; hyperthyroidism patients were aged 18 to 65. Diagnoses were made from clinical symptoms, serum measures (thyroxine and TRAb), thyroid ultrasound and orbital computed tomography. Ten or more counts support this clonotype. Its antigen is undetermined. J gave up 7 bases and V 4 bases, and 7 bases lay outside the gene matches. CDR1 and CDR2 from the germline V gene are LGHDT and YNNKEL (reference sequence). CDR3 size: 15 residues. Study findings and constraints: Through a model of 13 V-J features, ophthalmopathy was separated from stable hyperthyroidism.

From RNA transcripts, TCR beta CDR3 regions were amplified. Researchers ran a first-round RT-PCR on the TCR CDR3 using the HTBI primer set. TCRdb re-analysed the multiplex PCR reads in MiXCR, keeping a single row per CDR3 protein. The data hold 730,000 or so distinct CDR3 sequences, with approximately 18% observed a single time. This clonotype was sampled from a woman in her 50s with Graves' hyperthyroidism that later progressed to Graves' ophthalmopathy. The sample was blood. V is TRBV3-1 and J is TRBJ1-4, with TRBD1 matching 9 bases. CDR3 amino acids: CASSRLGQGREKLFF. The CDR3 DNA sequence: TGTGCCAGCAGCCGACTGGGACAGGGTCGTGAAAAACTGTTTTTT. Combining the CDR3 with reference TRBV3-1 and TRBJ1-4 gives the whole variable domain DTAVSQTPKYLVTQMGNDKSIKCEQNLGHDTMYWYKQDSKKFLKIMFSYNNKELIINETVPNRFSPKSPDKAHLNLHINSLELGDSAVYFCASSRLGQGREKLFFGSGTQLSVL.